One TCR beta chain is described in this entry. Its antigen is unknown. The sample is drawn from a study of CD8+CD57+ T cells in acquired aplastic anemia. Across the whole study: Average DNA yield from sorted CD4+ and CD8+ cells was roughly 3.1 ug.

By flow cytometry, patients selected for sequencing had shown an expansion of CD8+CD57+ cells. Blood came from patients not yet given any therapy. Deletions cut 6 bases from V and 1 base from J, with 15 bases between. The CDR3 is made up of 14 amino acids. The germline gives CDR1 SQVTM, CDR2 ANQGSEA. Study-wide findings and caveats: In CD8+ cells, Simpson's diversity showed no significant difference between patients and controls. Comparison of patients with controls identified almost 30 shared CD8+ CDR3 sequences.

Genomic DNA was employed as the template in profiling TCR beta VDJ and CDR3. TCRdb processed the reads anew with MiXCR; each CDR3 protein has one entry. The table has fewer than 85,000 distinct CDR3 sequences, around 70% seen once. The source is a human donor with aplastic anemia. Sequencing was carried out using sorted CD4+, CD8+, or CD8+CD57+ T cells (not recorded which) from PBMCs. V gene TRBV29-1 combines with J gene TRBJ1-2; the D is unclear. CDR3 DNA: TGCAGCGTCTCCCATCTCCTGGTTAACTATGGCTACACCTTC. Amino acid sequence: CSVSHLLVNYGYTF.